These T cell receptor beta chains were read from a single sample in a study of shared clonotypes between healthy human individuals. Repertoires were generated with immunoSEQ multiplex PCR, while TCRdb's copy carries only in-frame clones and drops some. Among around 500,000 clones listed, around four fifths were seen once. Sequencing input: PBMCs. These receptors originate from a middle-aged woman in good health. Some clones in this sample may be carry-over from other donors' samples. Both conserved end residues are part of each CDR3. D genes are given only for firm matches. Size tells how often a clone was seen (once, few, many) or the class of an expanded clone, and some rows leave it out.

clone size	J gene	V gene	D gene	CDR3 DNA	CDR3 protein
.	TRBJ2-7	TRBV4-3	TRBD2	TGCGCCAGCAGCCACGATCCTAGCGGGGAGAAGTACTTC	CASSHDPSGEKYF
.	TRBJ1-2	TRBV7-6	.	TGTGCCAGCAGCTTAGCGCTCAGTTATGGCTACACCTTC	CASSLALSYGYTF
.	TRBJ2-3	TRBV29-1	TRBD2	TGCAGCGGAGGAGATGGACTAGCGGGAGCTGGAGATACGCAGTATTTT	CSGGDGLAGAGDTQYF
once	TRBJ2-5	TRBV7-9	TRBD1	TGTGCCAGCAGCTGGACAGGGGATCAAGAGACCCAGTACTTC	CASSWTGDQETQYF
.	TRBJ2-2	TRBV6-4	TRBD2	TGTGCCAGCAGTAGGTTCCTACAAGCGGGAGTGAACACCGGGGAGCTGTTTTTT	CASSRFLQAGVNTGELFF
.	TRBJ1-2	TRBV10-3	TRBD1	TGTGCCACCGGACAGGGGGACTATGGCTACACCTTC	CATGQGDYGYTF
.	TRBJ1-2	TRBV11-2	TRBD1	TGTGCCAGCAGCTTAGGGACAGGAGCTAACTATGGCTACACCTTC	CASSLGTGANYGYTF
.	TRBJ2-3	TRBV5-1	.	TGCGCCAGCACCTCCCGGGCAGGGGACACAGATACGCAGTATTTT	CASTSRAGDTDTQYF
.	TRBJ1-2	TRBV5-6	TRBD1	TGTGCCAGCAGCAGGACCGGGACAGGGAGTAACTATGGCTACACCTTC	CASSRTGTGSNYGYTF
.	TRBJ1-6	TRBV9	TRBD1	TGTGCCAGCAGCGTCCGGGACAGCAATTCACCCCTCCACTTT	CASSVRDSNSPLHF
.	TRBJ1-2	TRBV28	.	TGTGCCAGCAGTTTGGACGGAAGTTTAAACTATGGCTACACCTTC	CASSLDGSLNYGYTF
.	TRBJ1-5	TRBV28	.	TGTGCCAGCAGTTTAGGAGGTCCGGAGGGTCAGCCCCAGCATTTT	CASSLGGPEGQPQHF
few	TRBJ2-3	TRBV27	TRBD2	TGTGCCAGCAGTTTGGGGACTAGCGGGAGAGATACGCAGTATTTT	CASSLGTSGRDTQYF
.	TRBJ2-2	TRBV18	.	TGTGCCAGCTCACCACCGGGCGGGGCATCCACCGGGGAGCTGTTTTTT	CASSPPGGASTGELFF
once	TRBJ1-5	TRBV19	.	TGTGCCAGTAGTTTCCGGGGCTACAATCAGCCCCAGCATTTT	CASSFRGYNQPQHF
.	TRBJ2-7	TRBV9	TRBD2	TGTGCCAGCAGCGGTTCTAGCGGGAAGAGCTCCTACGAGCAGTACTTC	CASSGSSGKSSYEQYF
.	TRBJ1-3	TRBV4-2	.	TGTGCCAGCAGCCAAGATAAGGGACTCTCTGGAAACACCATATATTTT	CASSQDKGLSGNTIYF
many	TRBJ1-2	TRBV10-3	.	TGTGCCATCAGAGCCGGGAACAGTAACTATGGCTACACCTTC	CAIRAGNSNYGYTF
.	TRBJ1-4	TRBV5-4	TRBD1	TGTGCCAGCAGCCGGGCCACAGGGACAGCTCTACTCTCAAATGAAAAACTGTTTTTT	CASSRATGTALLSNEKLFF
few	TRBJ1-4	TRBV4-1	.	TGCGCCAGCAGCGTTACCGGTGCAACTAATGAAAAACTGTTTTTT	CASSVTGATNEKLFF
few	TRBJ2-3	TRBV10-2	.	TGCGCCAGCAGTGAGAAGTTTGCAGATACGCAGTATTTT	CASSEKFADTQYF
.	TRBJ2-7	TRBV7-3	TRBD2	TGTGCCAGCAGCTTAACGCCCCCCGGGACTAGCAGGCACGAGCAGTACTTC	CASSLTPPGTSRHEQYF
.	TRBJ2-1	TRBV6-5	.	TGTGCCAGCAGCAAGCGCGATGAGCAGTTCTTC	CASSKRDEQFF
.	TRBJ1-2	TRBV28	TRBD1	TGTGCCAGCAGCCCCGGGACAGGGAATTTTGGCTACACCTTC	CASSPGTGNFGYTF
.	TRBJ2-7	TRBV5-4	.	TGTGCCAGCAGCTTGGATGGTAGGAGCTCCTACGAGCAGTACTTC	CASSLDGRSSYEQYF
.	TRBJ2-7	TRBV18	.	TGTGCCAGCTCCTGGGCTACTTACTCCTACGAGCAGTACTTC	CASSWATYSYEQYF
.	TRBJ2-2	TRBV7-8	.	TGTGCCAGCAGATGGGGGGTGAACACCGGGGAGCTGTTTTTT	CASRWGVNTGELFF
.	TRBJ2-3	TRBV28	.	TGTGCCAGCAGTCCAAGGATTTCGGGCTTTAGCACAGATACGCAGTATTTT	CASSPRISGFSTDTQYF
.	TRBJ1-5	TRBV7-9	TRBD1	TGTGCCAGCAGCTACATTGGGACAGGGGACAGCAATCAGCCCCAGCATTTT	CASSYIGTGDSNQPQHF
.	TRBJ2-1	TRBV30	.	TGTGCCTGGAGTGGTGGGACTCTCTACAATGAGCAGTTCTTC	CAWSGGTLYNEQFF
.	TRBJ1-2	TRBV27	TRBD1	TGTGCCAGCAGAACGGAAACAGGGGATTATGGCTACACCTTC	CASRTETGDYGYTF
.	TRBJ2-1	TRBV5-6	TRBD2	TGTGCCAGCTCTAGCGGCCCGTACAATGAGCAGTTCTTC	CASSSGPYNEQFF
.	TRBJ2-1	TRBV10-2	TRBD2	TGCGCCAGCAGTGAGTCTAGCGGGAGGAGGTCCTACAATGAGCAGTTCTTC	CASSESSGRRSYNEQFF
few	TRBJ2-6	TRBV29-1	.	TGCAGCGTTGCCGGCACAGGCTTCTCTGGGGCCAACGTCCTGACTTTC	CSVAGTGFSGANVLTF
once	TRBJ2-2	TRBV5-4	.	TGTGCCAGCAGCTTAGACAAGAGCACCGGGGAGCTGTTTTTT	CASSLDKSTGELFF
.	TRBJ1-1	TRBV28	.	TGTGCTAGCAGGGGGAACACTGAAGCTTTCTTT	CASRGNTEAFF
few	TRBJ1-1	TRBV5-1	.	TGCGCCAGCAGCTTGGAGGGGATTGGGGCTTTCTTT	CASSLEGIGAFF
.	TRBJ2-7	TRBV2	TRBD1	TGTGCCAGCAGTAAAGACAGGGGGGTCGAGCAGTACTTC	CASSKDRGVEQYF
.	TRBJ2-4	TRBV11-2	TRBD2	TGTGCCAGCAGCTCGCTGTCCGGGACTAGCGGGAGGCATATTCAGTACTTC	CASSSLSGTSGRHIQYF
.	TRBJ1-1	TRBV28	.	TGTGCCAGCGGCAAACAGGGTCTCGTCACTGAAGCTTTCTTT	CASGKQGLVTEAFF
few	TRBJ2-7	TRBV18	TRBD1	TGTGCCAGCTCACTTATACCGGGACAGGGTCACGAGCAGTACTTC	CASSLIPGQGHEQYF
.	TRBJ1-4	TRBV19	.	TGTGCCAGTAGTCCACTGGGGAACTCTAATGAAAAACTGTTTTTT	CASSPLGNSNEKLFF
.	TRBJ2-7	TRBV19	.	TGTGCCAGTAGTATGGCCCTTTCCTACGAGCAGTACTTC	CASSMALSYEQYF
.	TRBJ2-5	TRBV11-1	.	TGTGCCAGCAGCTTCCTTCCTCTGGGGGCGGTTCAAGAGACCCAGTACTTC	CASSFLPLGAVQETQYF
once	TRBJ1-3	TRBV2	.	TGTGCCGTCGGGGTCTCTGGAAACACCATATATTTT	CAVGVSGNTIYF
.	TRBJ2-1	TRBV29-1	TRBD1	TGCAGCGTTGAACTGGACAGGGGGCTTTACGATGAGCAGTTCTTC	CSVELDRGLYDEQFF
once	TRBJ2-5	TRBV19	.	TGTGCCAGTAGCCTGCAGGGGCAAGAGACCCAGTACTTC	CASSLQGQETQYF
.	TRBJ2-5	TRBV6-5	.	TGTGCCAGCAGCAGCCGGTGGGGGGGGCACGAGACCCAGTACTTC	CASSSRWGGHETQYF
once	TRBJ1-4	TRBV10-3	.	TGTGCCATCAGTGGATACGGGGGCGCAACTAATGAAAAACTGTTTTTT	CAISGYGGATNEKLFF
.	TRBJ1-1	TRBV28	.	TGTGCCAGCAGGGATAGTGAAGCTTTCTTT	CASRDSEAFF
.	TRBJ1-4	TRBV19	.	TGTGCCAGTAGGAGGACCGGCCTTGAAAAACTGTTTTTT	CASRRTGLEKLFF
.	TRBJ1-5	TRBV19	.	TGTGCCAGTAGCGGGACGGGGGCCCAGCCCCAGCATTTT	CASSGTGAQPQHF
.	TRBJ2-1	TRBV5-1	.	TGCGCCAGCAGCTTGTTCGTGGAGTCGGATGAGCAGTTCTTC	CASSLFVESDEQFF
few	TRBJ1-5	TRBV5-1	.	TGCGCCAGCAGCTTGGGGGGTGATCAGCCCCAGCATTTT	CASSLGGDQPQHF